The T cell receptor beta chain under discussion was sequenced for a study of graft-versus-host responses after intestinal transplantation. In the study overall: Among the recipients, all got anti-thymocyte globulin induction and then tacrolimus and steroids for around 3 years. General observations from the study: Where graft-donor T cell macrochimerism was present, patients had high graft-versus-host to host-versus-graft clonal ratios in allografts. An association linked early post-transplant HvG declines with peak circulating GvH clone levels.

TCRdb keeps only in-frame clones here, not all; method: immunoSEQ multiplex PCR. The repertoire consists of about 45,000 clones, with 91% occurring once and the leading ten covering 4% to 4.5%. CDR1 and CDR2 from the germline V gene are MNHNY and SVGAGI (reference sequence). J gave up 6 bases and V 2 bases, and 6 bases lay outside the gene matches. The CDR3 covers 15 residues. As regards this clone: Its antigen is still unknown.

The starting material was PBMCs, obtained 524 days after transplant. This chain joins TRBV6-6 and TRBJ1-5; 8 bases match TRBD1. This clonotype originated in a human patient who received an intestinal transplant, so some T cells may come from the graft donor. The CDR3 spells CASSYLGQGTQPQHF. CDR3 coding DNA: TGTGCCAGCAGTTACCTAGGACAGGGAACTCAGCCCCAGCATTTT.